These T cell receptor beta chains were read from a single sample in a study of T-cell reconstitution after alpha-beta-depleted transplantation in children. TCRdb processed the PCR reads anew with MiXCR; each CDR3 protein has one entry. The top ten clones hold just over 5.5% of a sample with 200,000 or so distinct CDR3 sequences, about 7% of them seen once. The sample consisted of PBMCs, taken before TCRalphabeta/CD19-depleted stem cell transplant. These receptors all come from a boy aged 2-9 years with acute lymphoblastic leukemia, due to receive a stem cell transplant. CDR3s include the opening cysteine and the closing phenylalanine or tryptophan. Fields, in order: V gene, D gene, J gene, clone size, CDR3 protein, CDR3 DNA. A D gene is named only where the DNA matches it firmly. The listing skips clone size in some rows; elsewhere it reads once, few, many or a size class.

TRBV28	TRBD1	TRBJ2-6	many	CASSHGTGPRMSNVLTF	TGTGCCAGCAGTCACGGGACAGGTCCAAGAATGTCCAACGTCCTGACTTTC
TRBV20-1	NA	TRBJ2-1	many	CSGRGHNEQFF	TGCAGTGGGCGGGGGCACAATGAGCAGTTCTTC
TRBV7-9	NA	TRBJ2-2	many	CASRTASTGELFF	TGTGCCAGCAGAACAGCGTCCACCGGGGAGCTGTTTTTT
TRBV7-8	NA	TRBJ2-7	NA	CASSLGRTSYYEQYF	TGTGCCAGCAGCTTAGGGAGGACTTCGTACTACGAGCAGTACTTC
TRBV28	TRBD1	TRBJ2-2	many	CASSQGTGEVGELFF	TGTGCCAGCAGTCAGGGGACAGGGGAGGTCGGGGAGCTGTTTTTT
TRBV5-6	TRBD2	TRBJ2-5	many	CASSLRLAGERTQYF	TGTGCCAGCAGCCTGCGACTAGCGGGGGAGCGGACCCAGTACTTC
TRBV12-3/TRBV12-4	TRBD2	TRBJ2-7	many	CASSTLAGGRDEQYF	TGTGCCAGCAGCACGCTAGCGGGGGGGCGAGACGAGCAGTACTTC
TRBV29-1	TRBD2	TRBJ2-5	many	CSVASGTSGGPQYF	TGCAGCGTCGCCTCCGGGACTAGCGGAGGGCCACAGTACTTC
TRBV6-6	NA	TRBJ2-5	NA	CASSWVKQETQYF	TGTGCCAGCAGTTGGGTGAAACAAGAGACCCAGTACTTC
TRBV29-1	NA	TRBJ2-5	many	CSEGQNQETQYF	TGCAGCGAGGGACAAAACCAAGAGACCCAGTACTTC
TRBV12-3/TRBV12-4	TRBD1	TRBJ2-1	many	CASLPGTGLNEQFF	TGTGCCAGCCTCCCCGGGACAGGGTTAAATGAGCAGTTCTTC
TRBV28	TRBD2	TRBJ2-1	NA	CASSPLRVAGFNEQFF	TGTGCCAGCAGTCCCCTCCGGGTAGCGGGATTCAATGAGCAGTTCTTC
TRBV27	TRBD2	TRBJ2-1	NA	CASSYPSGGAGEQFF	TGTGCCAGCAGTTATCCTAGCGGGGGGGCCGGTGAGCAGTTCTTC
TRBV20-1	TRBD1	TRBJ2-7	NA	CSATSGTATYEQYF	TGCAGCGCCACATCAGGGACAGCTACCTACGAGCAGTACTTC
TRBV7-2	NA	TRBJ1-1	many	CASSPSLGVIEAFF	TGTGCCAGCAGCCCATCCCTTGGGGTAATTGAAGCTTTCTTT
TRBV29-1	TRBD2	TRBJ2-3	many	CSVDRTSGDTQYF	TGCAGCGTTGACAGGACTAGCGGAGATACGCAGTATTTT
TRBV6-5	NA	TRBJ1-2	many	CASSFGTGDYGYTF	TGTGCCAGCAGTTTCGGGACGGGGGACTATGGCTACACCTTC